A selection of T cell receptor beta chains follows, all from one sample in a study of blood T cells in healthy people across ages. TCRdb redid the calling of the 5' RACE reads with MiXCR, one entry per CDR3 protein. The sample lists more than 900,000 distinct CDR3 sequences; 25% to 35% were seen once. The same sample was also studied in work on T cells of mothers and their children.

Specimen: blood. Receptors were obtained from a woman aged 40 to 50 in good health. Both conserved end residues are part of each CDR3.

V: TRBV28; J: TRBJ2-1; CDR3: CASSAYAEQFF
V: TRBV19; J: TRBJ2-5; CDR3: CASSTIIRGRETQYF
V: TRBV18; J: TRBJ2-1; CDR3: CASPPPSSGGGNEQFF
V: TRBV24-1; J: TRBJ2-3; CDR3: CATSDRQGAFTDTQYF
V: TRBV11-2; J: TRBJ2-7; CDR3: CASSPTTAYEQYF
V: TRBV18; J: TRBJ2-5; CDR3: CASSPFGGQETQYF
V: TRBV6-5; J: TRBJ1-5; CDR3: CASSYSSREGYSNQPQHF
V: TRBV4-2; J: TRBJ2-2; CDR3: CASSQDPGGTGELFF
V: TRBV7-2; J: TRBJ2-5; CDR3: CASSLVTSPQETQYF
V: TRBV20-1; J: TRBJ2-7; CDR3: CSPLSGTSSYEQYF
V: TRBV5-1; J: TRBJ2-3; CDR3: CASSFQSGGGADTQYF
V: TRBV12-3/TRBV12-4; J: TRBJ1-1; CDR3: CASSFRLGTEAFF
V: TRBV5-6; J: TRBJ1-2; CDR3: CASSGGTGGLNYGYTF
V: TRBV25-1; J: TRBJ1-2; CDR3: CASSERIGDRGLNGYTF
V: TRBV7-2; J: TRBJ2-1; CDR3: CASSTSGAYNEQFF
V: TRBV5-1; J: TRBJ2-7; CDR3: CASSTAGLAFSEQYF
V: TRBV15; J: TRBJ1-2; CDR3: CATSRDRDSGYTF
V: TRBV20-1; J: TRBJ2-1; CDR3: CSARDDSGGNNNEQFF